These T cell receptor beta chains were read from a single sample in a study of cytomegalovirus exposure and HLA in healthy donors. Assay used: immunoSEQ multiplex PCR; TCRdb lists only in-frame clones, some missing. The table shows around 150,000 clones, with about 78% occurring only once. The material sequenced was PBMCs. All receptors come from a male donor in good health and CMV-seronegative. CDR3s include the opening cysteine and the closing phenylalanine or tryptophan. The order of the fields is CDR3 DNA, CDR3 protein, V gene, D gene, J gene, clone size. A D gene is named only where the DNA matches it firmly. Clone size, where shown, is once, few, many, or a class for clones that have expanded.

TGTGCCAGCAGCTTAACGGGGGTAGCGGCTTCCTACAATGAGCAGTTCTTC | CASSLTGVAASYNEQFF | TRBV7-3 | NA | TRBJ2-1 | NA
TGTGCCAGTAGAGGGGGGGCGGCAGGGGGCATTCAGCCCCAGCATTTT | CASRGGAAGGIQPQHF | TRBV19 | TRBD1 | TRBJ1-5 | few
TGTGCCTGGATAGGGGGACTAGCGCCTGGCGGGTTCTTC | CAWIGGLAPGGFF | TRBV30 | TRBD2 | TRBJ2-1 | NA
TGTGCTAGCAGCCCCCAACTGGGGGGGGTGAACACTGAAGCTTTCTTT | CASSPQLGGVNTEAFF | TRBV7-7 | NA | TRBJ1-1 | once
TGTGCCAGCAGGGGGACAGATAGAGTGGCCCAGTACTTC | CASRGTDRVAQYF | TRBV2 | TRBD1 | TRBJ2-5 | NA
TGTGCCAGCAGTCCCGTGGGGGGCCAAGAGACCCAGTACTTC | CASSPVGGQETQYF | TRBV27 | NA | TRBJ2-5 | once
TGTGCCAGCAGCTTAGTAGAAGTCGGATCTACGGGGGACGAGCAGTACTTC | CASSLVEVGSTGDEQYF | TRBV7-2 | NA | TRBJ2-7 | once
TGTGCCAGCAGCTTTCTCGGGACACAACAAGAGACCCAGTACTTC | CASSFLGTQQETQYF | TRBV11-1 | NA | TRBJ2-5 | NA
TGCGCCAGCAGCCAAGGTTCCAGGGGCCGGGACGAGCAGTACTTC | CASSQGSRGRDEQYF | TRBV4-1 | NA | TRBJ2-7 | NA
TGTGCCAGTAAGCTAGCGGGACAAGTAGCCGGGGAGCTGTTTTTT | CASKLAGQVAGELFF | TRBV19 | TRBD2 | TRBJ2-2 | once
TGTGCCAGCAGCTTCGTGACAGGCACCGGCTATGGCTACACCTTC | CASSFVTGTGYGYTF | TRBV7-2 | NA | TRBJ1-2 | NA
TGTGCCAGCAGCCAACCAACGGGACTAGCGGAGGCAGATACGCAGTATTTT | CASSQPTGLAEADTQYF | TRBV4-2 | TRBD2 | TRBJ2-3 | NA
TGTGCCAGCTCACCAATAGCGGCAGACCTTGGAGCCCAGCATTTT | CASSPIAADLGAQHF | TRBV18 | NA | TRBJ1-5 | few
TGTGCCAGTATGTGGGGGAGGAGCTCTGGAAACACCATATATTTT | CASMWGRSSGNTIYF | TRBV19 | NA | TRBJ1-3 | few
TGCGCCAGCAGCTCGGGGCGGGGCGGTGAGCAGTTCTTC | CASSSGRGGEQFF | TRBV5-1 | NA | TRBJ2-1 | NA
TGTGCCAGCAGCTACGGGGAGATGGGTGGCTACACCTTC | CASSYGEMGGYTF | TRBV5-6 | NA | TRBJ1-2 | NA
TGTGCCAGCAGCTTGGCTACCAGGGGCGATGGCTACACCTTC | CASSLATRGDGYTF | TRBV5-8 | NA | TRBJ1-2 | NA
TGTTCCAGCAGCTTAATAGGGGGACTAGGGAGGTACGAGCAGTACTTC | CSSSLIGGLGRYEQYF | TRBV7-9 | TRBD2 | TRBJ2-7 | NA
TGTGCCAGCAGCTTAGAACAGTCGGTGAACTATGGCTACACCTTC | CASSLEQSVNYGYTF | TRBV7-6 | NA | TRBJ1-2 | NA
TGTGCCAGCAGCGTAGACAGCGGGGAGCAGTACTTC | CASSVDSGEQYF | TRBV9 | NA | TRBJ2-7 | NA
TGTGCCAGCAGCTTAATGGGCGGGAGTATTGGCGGGGAGCTGTTTTTT | CASSLMGGSIGGELFF | TRBV7-3 | TRBD2 | TRBJ2-2 | NA
TGTGCCAGCTCACCTAATCTAGCAGATACGCAGTATTTT | CASSPNLADTQYF | TRBV18 | NA | TRBJ2-3 | NA
TGCAGCGTGGGACAGTCGGCTAACTATGGCTACACCTTC | CSVGQSANYGYTF | TRBV29-1 | TRBD1 | TRBJ1-2 | NA
TGTGCCAGCAGCCCCGACAGGGCTTTTCACAACGTCCTGACTTTC | CASSPDRAFHNVLTF | TRBV7-9 | TRBD1 | TRBJ2-6 | once
TGTGCCAGCAGCCTGAGACAGAGCAACTATGGCTACACCTTC | CASSLRQSNYGYTF | TRBV11-1 | NA | TRBJ1-2 | NA
TGTGCCAGCAGCTCCCGGAGCTCTGGAAACACCATATATTTT | CASSSRSSGNTIYF | TRBV5-4 | NA | TRBJ1-3 | NA
TGTGCCAGCAGCTTGGGGGGGGGACTAGCGGGAGTGGTGGAGACCCAGTACTTC | CASSLGGGLAGVVETQYF | TRBV5-4 | TRBD2 | TRBJ2-5 | NA
TGTGCCAGCAGCTTACTATTAAGCTCCTACGAGCAGTACTTC | CASSLLLSSYEQYF | TRBV11-2 | NA | TRBJ2-7 | NA
TGTGCCAGCTCACCCGGACAAAACTATGGCTACACCTTC | CASSPGQNYGYTF | TRBV18 | NA | TRBJ1-2 | NA
TGTGCCAGCTCGCTAACCATGGGGCGGGGGTTCAATGAGCAGTTCTTC | CASSLTMGRGFNEQFF | TRBV18 | TRBD2 | TRBJ2-1 | NA
TGTGCCAGCAGCTTATTCCCGGGAATTGGAAACACTGAAGCTTTCTTT | CASSLFPGIGNTEAFF | TRBV7-3 | NA | TRBJ1-1 | once
TGCGCCAGCAGCCAAGAAGCCGGACTAACGTATCTAGCCAAAAACATTCAGTACTTC | CASSQEAGLTYLAKNIQYF | TRBV4-3 | NA | TRBJ2-4 | NA
TGTGCCAGCAGCTTGGGCCGGGGATGGGATCAGCCCCAGCATTTT | CASSLGRGWDQPQHF | TRBV5-6 | NA | TRBJ1-5 | NA
TGCGCCAGCAGCCTGGACAGGTCCATGGGTGAAAAACTGTTTTTT | CASSLDRSMGEKLFF | TRBV4-3 | TRBD1 | TRBJ1-4 | NA
TGTGCCAGCAGGTGGCCCGGGGGGGAGTACGAGCAGTACTTC | CASRWPGGEYEQYF | TRBV6-6 | TRBD2 | TRBJ2-7 | NA
TGTGCCAGCAGTGAATTCACTGTCCAAGAGACCCAGTACTTC | CASSEFTVQETQYF | TRBV25-1 | NA | TRBJ2-5 | NA
TGTGCCAGCAGTGAAGCCCCTGGGGCTCCCGGGTACTACGAGCAGTACTTC | CASSEAPGAPGYYEQYF | TRBV6-1 | NA | TRBJ2-7 | NA
TGTGCCAGCAGCTTAGCGCGGATCGGAACTCAAGTACTGTTTTTT | CASSLARIGTQVLFF | TRBV7-8 | NA | TRBJ1-4 | NA
TGTGCCAGCAGCTTTGTCCTCAGACAGATTAACTATGGCTACACCTTC | CASSFVLRQINYGYTF | TRBV5-6 | NA | TRBJ1-2 | NA
TGTGCCAGCAGCCCCTTGGGAGGGGGGTTTTACACTGAAGCTTTCTTT | CASSPLGGGFYTEAFF | TRBV7-9 | NA | TRBJ1-1 | NA
TGTGCCAGCAGCGAACTAGCGGGACATCCCCAAGAGACCCAGTACTTC | CASSELAGHPQETQYF | TRBV5-5 | TRBD2 | TRBJ2-5 | NA